This T cell receptor beta chain is drawn from a study of T cells after yellow fever vaccination (dated by TCRdb to between 2019 and 2020). About the investigation overall: The SMART-Seq v4 Ultra Low Input RNA kit was used to prepare libraries from fractions with low cell numbers. To track T-cell clones before and after primary and booster YFV17D yellow fever vaccination, bulk TCR alpha and beta repertoires were sequenced longitudinally. Two healthy male donors, one aged 18 to 30 and one aged 30 to 39 years, were included in the cohort. Blood samples were taken at several timepoints before and after primary and secondary immunization, and bulk PBMC replicates and cell subsets were isolated. The study at large found these results: After the booster, most of the clones that had expanded following primary vaccination were detected again (approximately 96% of CD4 and around 87% of CD8), which suggests that memory was broadly maintained. The secondary T-cell response was weaker than the primary response but faster, peaking on day 5 instead of day 15. A small fraction of clonotypes showed up in both the CD4 and CD8 compartments, probably as a result of convergent recombination. FACS-sorted repertoires could contain abundant contaminating clonotypes from the bulk population, so computational filtering was required. The study included only two donors, which limits how far the findings can be generalized.

This clonotype was counted between two and nine times. Which antigen it targets is not known. No qualities accompany the bases; no much larger clone lies one base away. TCR cDNA was made using 5'RACE template switching, a step that added a universal primer site and unique molecular identifiers. cDNA synthesis was primed from both the TCR alpha and TCR beta constant segments. Two PCR steps were used to amplify libraries, with sample barcodes and sequencing adapters being added in the second step. Sequencing of libraries was done on Illumina HiSeq 2500 (2x100 bp) or NovaSeq (2x150 bp). In the original analysis: MIGEC was used to demultiplex reads and collapse the reads into UMI consensus sequences, and MiXCR was used for V(D)J alignment. Clonotypes responding to the vaccine were identified with edgeR on replicate PBMC samples, with the criteria of FDR below 0.01 and a log2 fold change above 5 up to day 15. Each bulk clonotype received a CD4 or CD8 identity based on whether the sequenced CD4 or CD8 repertoire contained that clonotype at higher abundance. Starting from the raw public reads, TCRdb applied fastp trimming at Q25, assembled clones with MiXCR and retained in-frame beta chains. Rows matching on CDR3 protein sequence are summarized as one entry with the most common DNA and genes. Clone size and V and J calls follow TCRdb, not the original study. The sample profile shows some 500,000 distinct CDR3 sequences; about 13% of them were found once. The top ten clonotypes cover about 14% of the sample.

Its CDR3 holds 15 amino acids, cysteine through phenylalanine. The CDR3 DNA has 45 bases and is translated from base 1. CDR1 is given as KGHSH and CDR2 as LQKENI, both from the germline V gene. V drops 6 bases and J drops 7 bases, leaving 19 bases in between. The treatment or condition label here, explained by the study, means: live attenuated yellow fever vaccine strain. At each blood-draw timepoint, two biological replicates of bulk PBMCs were obtained. A standard Ficoll-Paque protocol was used to isolate PBMCs from peripheral blood. TriZol was used to extract RNA from bulk PBMCs, CD4 and CD8 fractions, and dextramer-positive and dextramer-negative fractions.

The sequencing here drew on PBMCs, taken on the day of the yellow fever booster vaccination. The receptor chain draws on TRBV18 and TRBJ2-1; the D element could tentatively be TRBD1 or TRBD2, as 6 bases agree for each. The sequence was obtained from a man aged 25 to 45 who received the YFV17D yellow fever vaccine. The DNA sequence is TGTGCCAGCTCCCCAACGGGGGCGGTACGTAATGAGCAGTTCTTC. Its coded protein is CASSPTGAVRNEQFF.